This TCR beta chain was sequenced for a study of blood T cells in healthy people across ages. General study results and limits: In these data, TCR beta diversity tracked strongly with naive T cell percentage.

Combining a sample-barcoded 5' primer with a J-beta primer mix, a second PCR ran for roughly 7 to 12 cycles. TCRdb recomputed calls from the 5' RACE reads with MiXCR, one row per CDR3 protein. The table lists some 1.8 million distinct CDR3 sequences, 35% to 50% of them singletons, with roughly 24% in the top ten. The CDR3 covers 15 residues. The germline V gene encodes CDR1 MNHEY and CDR2 SVGAGI. V dropped 4 bases and J dropped 1; count of bases not matched to a gene: 6. Isolated per sample were at least 7 million PBMCs. With regard to this clonotype: Its target is not known.

The chain combines TRBV6-5 with TRBJ1-1; TRBD1 agrees at 7 bases. This receptor was identified in a human donor in good health. Material for sequencing was blood. The CDR3 sequence: CASSSPTGENTEAFF. CDR3 nucleotides: TGTGCCAGCAGTTCCCCAACAGGGGAGAACACTGAAGCTTTCTTT.